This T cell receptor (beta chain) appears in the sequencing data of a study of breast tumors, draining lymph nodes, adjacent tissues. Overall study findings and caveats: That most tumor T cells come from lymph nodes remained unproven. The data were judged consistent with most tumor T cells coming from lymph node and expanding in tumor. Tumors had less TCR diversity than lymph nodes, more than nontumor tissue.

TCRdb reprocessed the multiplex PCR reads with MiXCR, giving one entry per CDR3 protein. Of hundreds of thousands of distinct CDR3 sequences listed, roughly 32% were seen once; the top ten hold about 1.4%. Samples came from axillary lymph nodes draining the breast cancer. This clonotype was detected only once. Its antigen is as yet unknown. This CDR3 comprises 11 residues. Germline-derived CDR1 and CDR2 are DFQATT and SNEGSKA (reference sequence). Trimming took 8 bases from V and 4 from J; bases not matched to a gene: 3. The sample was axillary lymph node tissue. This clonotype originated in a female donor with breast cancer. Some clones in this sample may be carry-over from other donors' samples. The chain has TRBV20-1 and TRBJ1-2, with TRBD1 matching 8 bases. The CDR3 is CSTGGSYGYTF. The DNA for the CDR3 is TGCAGTACAGGGGGGTCCTATGGCTACACCTTC.